This TCR beta chain was recorded in a study of PD-1 blockade in classical Hodgkin lymphoma. General study findings and limits: Newly diagnosed patients reportedly trailed healthy donors in baseline TCR diversity. Diversity in CD4+ TCRs, unlike that measured in CD8+ TCRs, had risen significantly by C4D1.

Worth noting for this clone: Its antigen is still unknown.

Libraries were prepared by immunoSEQ multiplex PCR; TCRdb keeps only in-frame clonotypes and omits some of them. The sample lists about 93,000 clones; around 80% were seen once. Time point noted: cycle 4 day 1 (C4D1), after less than 7 weeks of nivolumab. Every patient relapsed after autologous stem cell transplantation, and brentuximab vedotin exposure varied. Best responses fell into complete response, partial response or progressive disease. The CDR3 loop spans 14 amino acids. Trimming left V 6 bases short and J 0 bases short, with 9 bases between. CDR1 and CDR2 from the germline V gene are SGHVS and FQNEAQ.

Sequenced material: peripheral blood mononuclear cells (PBMCs), taken before the fourth cycle of nivolumab. The TCR was taken from a human donor with classical Hodgkin lymphoma. The chain carries TRBV7-8 and TRBJ1-3, with no clear D. CDR3 loop: CASREGNSGNTIYF. The CDR3 DNA reads TGTGCCAGCAGGGAAGGAAACTCTGGAAACACCATATATTTT.